This entry lists 17 T cell receptor beta chains sequenced from one sample in a study of regulatory T cells. Their cognate antigens are unknown. Study observations and caveats: In CD3G-deficient patients, conventional CD4+ T cells were enriched for hydrophobic CDR3 residues at positions 6 and 7.

The PCR used 52 TRBV and 13 TRBJ primers. Measured with immunoSEQ multiplex PCR; TCRdb has only the in-frame clones, and not every one. Among under 45,000 clones, 70% to 90% were seen once, and the ten largest hold approximately 2.4%. The sample was conventional CD4+ T cells sorted from blood. The source is a person aged 18-29 years with CD3G deficiency.

The genes are TRBV5-1 and TRBJ2-5; TRBD2 might be the D (6 bases). The CDR3 covers 13 residues. Trimming shortened V by 0 bases and J by 4 bases, and 7 bases separated the two germline ends. Germline V lookup: CDR1 SGHRS, CDR2 YFSETQ. The CDR3 region has the DNA TGCGCCAGCAGCTTGGTCGGGGGAGAGACCCAGTACTTC. Translation: CASSLVGGETQYF. Full variable domain (remainder filled in from reference TRBV5-1 and TRBJ2-5): KAGVTQTPRYLIKTRGQQVTLSCSPISGHRSVSWYQQTPGQGLQFLFEYFSETQRNKGNFPGRFSGRQFSNSRSEMNVSTLELGDSALYLCASSLVGGETQYFGPGTRLLVL.

The rearrangement links TRBV5-1 to TRBJ2-5, with TRBD2 matching 10 bases. J lost 2 bases, V lost 0 bases, and 7 bases had no gene match. Germline values: CDR1 SGHRS, CDR2 YFSETQ. The CDR3 runs to 17 residues. CDR3 protein: CASSLGLAGVRQETQYF. The CDR3 bases are TGCGCCAGCAGCTTGGGGCTAGCGGGGGTTCGACAAGAGACCCAGTACTTC.

This clone appeared once. This chain connects TRBV5-1 to TRBJ1-1; D might be TRBD1 (5 bases). The V end was cut by 3 bases, the J end by 0 bases, with 12 bases between. The CDR3 runs to 15 residues. CDR1 is SGHRS and CDR2 is YFSETQ in the germline V gene. The chain's CDR3 is CASSSDNTMNTEAFF. DNA for the CDR3: TGCGCCAGCAGCTCGGACAACACCATGAACACTGAAGCTTTCTTT.

J is TRBJ1-2 and V is TRBV19; D gene ambiguous. Trimming pared 5 bases from V and 2 bases from J, leaving 15 bases between. The CDR3 has 15 residues. Germline V gene data show CDR1 as LNHDA and CDR2 as SQIVND (reference sequence). The CDR3 region is CASSPHRTGNYGYTF. The DNA of the CDR3 is TGTGCCAGTAGTCCTCATAGGACCGGGAACTATGGCTACACCTTC.

In the case of this clone: At the DNA level, this CDR3 is encoded by other sequences in the same sample as well. The genes are TRBV5-1 and TRBJ1-1; D remains ambiguous. Germline V CDR1 and CDR2: SGHRS, YFSETQ. CDR3 size: 13 residues. V lost 2 bases and J lost 0, with 5 bases in between. CDR3: CASSLDMNTEAFF. The CDR3 coding sequence is TGCGCCAGCAGCTTAGATATGAACACTGAAGCTTTCTTT.

This clone appeared a few times. V is TRBV6-1 and J is TRBJ1-1; D is perhaps TRBD1 (5 bases). Germline lookup yields CDR1 MNHNS and CDR2 SASEGT. The V end was cut by 5 bases, the J end by 1 base, with 14 bases between. CDR3 size: 15 residues. CDR3 DNA sequence: TGTGCCAGCAGTTTCCGGGCCGGGGGGAACACTGAAGCTTTCTTT. It specifies CASSFRAGGNTEAFF.

This clone was seen only once. V and J are TRBV7-8 and TRBJ2-7; 9 nucleotides agree with TRBD1. Trimming at V came to 3 bases and at J to 7 bases, leaving 7 bases not matched to a gene. The CDR3 extends over 14 amino acids. Per germline, CDR1 SGHVS and CDR2 FQNEAQ. The DNA for the CDR3 is TGTGCCAGCAGCTTCGGGACAGGGCACCAAGAGCAGTACTTC. Amino acids: CASSFGTGHQEQYF.

The chain carries TRBV11-2 and TRBJ2-3, with 8 bases lining up with TRBD1. Losses at the gene ends were 7 bases for V and 2 bases for J; bases not matched to a gene: 5. Germline V gene sequence: CDR1 SGHAT, CDR2 FQNNGV. This CDR3 contains 14 residues. This CDR3 reads CASTRGRDTDTQYF. The CDR3 DNA is TGTGCCAGCACCAGGGGGCGGGACACAGATACGCAGTATTTT.

The chain couples TRBV19 to TRBJ2-2; D might be TRBD1 (5 bases). The CDR3 has 12 amino acids. Germline loops: CDR1 LNHDA, CDR2 SQIVND (reference sequence). Trimming took 4 bases from V and 7 from J, leaving 7 bases between them. CDR3 sequence (DNA): TGTGCCAGTAGTAGACAGTACGGGGAGCTGTTTTTT. Translation gives CASSRQYGELFF. The variable domain in full, completed from reference TRBV19 and TRBJ2-2, reads DGGITQSPKYLFRKEGQNVTLSCEQNLNHDAMYWYRQDPGQGLRLIYYSQIVNDFQKGDIAEGYSVSREKKESFPLTVTSAQKNPTAFYLCASSRQYGELFFGEGSRLTVL.

The V call is TRBV5-1, the J call TRBJ2-1; no definite D call. The V end was cut by 2 bases, the J end by 8 bases, with 14 bases between. CDR3 length: 14 amino acids. CDR1 is SGHRS, CDR2 YFSETQ, per germline. The CDR3 region is CASSFDSSGDEQFF. The CDR3 DNA follows: TGCGCCAGCAGCTTCGACTCCTCTGGGGATGAGCAGTTCTTC.

This chain links TRBV28 with TRBJ2-1, with D perhaps TRBD2 (5 bases). With 5 bases removed from V and 6 bases from J, the gap between germline ends came to 20 bases. Germline V gene sequence: CDR1 MDHEN, CDR2 SYDVKM. The CDR3 sequence is 16 residues long. Written as DNA, the CDR3 is TGTGCCAGCAGTACCCGTGGCCCGGGGTGGGGCAATGAGCAGTTCTTC. Protein: CASSTRGPGWGNEQFF.

This clone was seen more than once but under ten times. The chain is built from TRBV19 and TRBJ1-5; TRBD1 matches 9 bases. V lost 3 bases and J lost 4; bases outside the gene matches: 1. CDR3 length equals 14 residues. In germline, CDR1 is LNHDA, CDR2 SQIVND (reference sequence). This chain's CDR3 is CASSIGTGNQPQHF. In DNA, the CDR3 is TGTGCCAGTAGTATCGGGACAGGGAATCAGCCCCAGCATTTT.

The genes are TRBV28 and TRBJ2-7; D possibly corresponds to TRBD2 (5 bases). The CDR3 extends over 14 amino acids. V was cut by 4 bases and J by 6 bases, with 16 bases left in between. In germline, CDR1 is MDHEN, CDR2 SYDVKM. The CDR3 region has the DNA TGTGCCAGCAGTTCTCCTCACACCCGGGGCGAGCAGTACTTC. Translated: CASSSPHTRGEQYF.

This clone was seen once. This rearrangement joins TRBV28 to TRBJ1-2, with D possibly matching TRBD1 (6 bases). V lost 6 bases to trimming and J lost 4 bases, with 21 bases between them. The CDR3 is 16 residues long. CDR1 and CDR2 from the germline V gene are MDHEN and SYDVKM. In DNA, the CDR3 is TGTGCCAGCAGCCTTACGGTGGGGGCAGGGTCCTATGGCTACACCTTC. As protein: CASSLTVGAGSYGYTF.

V is TRBV20-1 and J is TRBJ1-2, with D maybe TRBD1 (6 bases). This CDR3 is built from 11 residues. Per germline, CDR1 DFQATT and CDR2 SNEGSKA (reference sequence). V was clipped by 5 bases and J by 9 bases, with 13 bases between them. CDR3 bases: TGCAGTGCTTCTGACAGGAGGAGCTACACCTTC. This gives the protein CSASDRRSYTF.

The CDR3 DNA sequence: TGTGCCAGCAGTTCTCCGCTTTTTCGCGCAGGGTATGGCTACACCTTC. This gives the protein CASSSPLFRAGYGYTF. The chain couples TRBV28 to TRBJ1-2, with a possible D match to TRBD1 (5 bases). Germline-derived CDR1 and CDR2 are MDHEN and SYDVKM. CDR3 length: 16 amino acids. The germline V and J ends were trimmed by 4 bases and 5 bases, with 20 bases remaining between them.

This clone was observed once. The chain joins TRBV6-1 to TRBJ2-4; no definite D call. Germline CDR1 reads MNHNS; CDR2 reads SASEGT. CDR3 size: 15 residues. Trimming left V 8 bases short and J 4 bases short, with 18 bases between. In DNA form, the CDR3 reads TGTGCCAGCGCTATCTCTGGGCAGGAGAAAAACATTCAGTACTTC. It encodes CASAISGQEKNIQYF.